This TCR beta chain was captured by sequencing in a study of T cell repertoires in cytomegalovirus infection. Study overall: CMV epitopes used comprised recently identified HLA-C-restricted ones and well-studied HLA-B-restricted ones. Public TCR beta signatures indicated both CMV infection and matching HLA type.

TCRdb fed the reads into MiXCR, producing one record per CDR3 protein. Here the sample spans approximately 110,000 distinct CDR3 sequences, approximately 30% being singletons. The sample holds a few counts of this clonotype. The target antigen is unknown. The V end was cut by 7 bases, the J end by 7 bases, with 10 bases between. There are 12 residues in the CDR3. Findings and limits, study-wide: There were HLA-C-restricted CMV-specific TCR beta clonotypes dominating the ex vivo response. Identification of carriers of CMV plus the relevant HLA was achieved through cumulative public TCR beta family frequency.

The sequence derives from a human donor in good health (CMV status not recorded). Some clones in this sample may be carry-over from other donors' samples. The specimen was CD8+ T cells from cultured PBMCs, collected from culture after CMV antigen stimulation. The genes are TRBV12-3 or TRBV12-4 and TRBJ2-2; D not resolved. This CDR3 is CASIQVFGELFF. The CDR3 DNA is TGTGCCAGCATCCAAGTTTTCGGGGAGCTGTTTTTT.